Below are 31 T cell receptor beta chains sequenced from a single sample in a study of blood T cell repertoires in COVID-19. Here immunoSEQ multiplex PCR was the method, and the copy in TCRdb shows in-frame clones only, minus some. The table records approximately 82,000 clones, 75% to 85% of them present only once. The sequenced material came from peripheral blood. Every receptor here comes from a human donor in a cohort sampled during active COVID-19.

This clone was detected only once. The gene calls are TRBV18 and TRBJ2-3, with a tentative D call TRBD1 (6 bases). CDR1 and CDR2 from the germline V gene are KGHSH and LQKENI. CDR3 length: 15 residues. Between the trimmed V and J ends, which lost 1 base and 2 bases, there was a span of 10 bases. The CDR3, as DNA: TGTGCCAGCTCACCACTCGGACAGATCACAGATACGCAGTATTTT. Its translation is CASSPLGQITDTQYF.

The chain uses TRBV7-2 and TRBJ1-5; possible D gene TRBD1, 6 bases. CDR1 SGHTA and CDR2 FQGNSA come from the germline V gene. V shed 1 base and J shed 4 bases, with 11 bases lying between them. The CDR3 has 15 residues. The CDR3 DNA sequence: TGTGCCAGCAGCTTAGTGGGGAGGGGGAATCAGCCCCAGCATTTT. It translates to CASSLVGRGNQPQHF.

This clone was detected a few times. CDR3: CASSLEQVGTNEKLFF. CDR3 nucleotide sequence: TGTGCCAGCAGCTTAGAACAGGTTGGGACTAATGAAAAACTGTTTTTT. The genes are TRBV7-9 and TRBJ1-4, with D perhaps TRBD1 (5 bases). The CDR3 has 16 residues. The V end was cut by 1 base, the J end by 2 bases, with 11 bases between. Germline CDR1 and CDR2: SEHNR and FQNEAQ (reference sequence).

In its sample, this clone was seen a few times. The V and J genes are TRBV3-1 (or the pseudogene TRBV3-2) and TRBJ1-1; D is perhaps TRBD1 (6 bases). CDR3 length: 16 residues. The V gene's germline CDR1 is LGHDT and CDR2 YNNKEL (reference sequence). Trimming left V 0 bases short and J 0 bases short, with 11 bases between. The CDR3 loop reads CASSQESPGVNTEAFF. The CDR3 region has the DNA TGTGCCAGCAGCCAAGAATCTCCAGGGGTGAACACTGAAGCTTTCTTT.

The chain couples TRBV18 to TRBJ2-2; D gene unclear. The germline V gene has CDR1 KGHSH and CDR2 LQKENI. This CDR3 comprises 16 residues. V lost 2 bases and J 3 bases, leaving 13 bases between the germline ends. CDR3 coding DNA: TGTGCCAGCTCACCATTACAGCAGGTCCACACCGGGGAGCTGTTTTTT. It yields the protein CASSPLQQVHTGELFF.

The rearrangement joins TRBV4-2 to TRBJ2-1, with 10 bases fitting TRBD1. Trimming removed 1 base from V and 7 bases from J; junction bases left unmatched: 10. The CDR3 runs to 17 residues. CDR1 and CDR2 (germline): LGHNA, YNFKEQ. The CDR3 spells CASSQASSGTGVNEQFF. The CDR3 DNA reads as TGTGCCAGCAGCCAAGCTTCCTCCGGGACAGGGGTAAATGAGCAGTTCTTC.

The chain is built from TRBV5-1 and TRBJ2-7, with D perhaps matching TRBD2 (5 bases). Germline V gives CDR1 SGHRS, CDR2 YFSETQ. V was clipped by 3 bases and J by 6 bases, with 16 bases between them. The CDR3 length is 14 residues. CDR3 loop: CASSSGLFSGEQYF. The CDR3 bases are TGCGCCAGCAGCTCTGGACTTTTCAGTGGCGAGCAGTACTTC.

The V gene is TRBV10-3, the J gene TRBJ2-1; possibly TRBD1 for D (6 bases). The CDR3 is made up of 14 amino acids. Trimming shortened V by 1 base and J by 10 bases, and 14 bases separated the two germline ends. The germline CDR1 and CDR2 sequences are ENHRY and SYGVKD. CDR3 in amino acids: CAISELQQGREQFF. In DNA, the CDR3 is TGTGCCATCAGTGAGTTGCAACAGGGTCGAGAGCAGTTCTTC.

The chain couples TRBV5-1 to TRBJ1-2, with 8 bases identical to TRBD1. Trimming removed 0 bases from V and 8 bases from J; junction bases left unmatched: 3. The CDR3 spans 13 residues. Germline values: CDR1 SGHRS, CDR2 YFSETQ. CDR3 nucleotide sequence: TGCGCCAGCAGCTTGGTACAGGGGGGCGGCTACACCTTC. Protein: CASSLVQGGGYTF. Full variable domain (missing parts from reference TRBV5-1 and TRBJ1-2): KAGVTQTPRYLIKTRGQQVTLSCSPISGHRSVSWYQQTPGQGLQFLFEYFSETQRNKGNFPGRFSGRQFSNSRSEMNVSTLELGDSALYLCASSLVQGGGYTFGSGTRLTVV.

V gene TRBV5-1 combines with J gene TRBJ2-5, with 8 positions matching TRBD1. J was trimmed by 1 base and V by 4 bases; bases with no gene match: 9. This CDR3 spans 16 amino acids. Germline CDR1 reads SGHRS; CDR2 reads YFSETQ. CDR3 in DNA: TGCGCCAGCAGCGCGTATTTTGGACAGGGCCAAGAGACCCAGTACTTC. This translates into CASSAYFGQGQETQYF. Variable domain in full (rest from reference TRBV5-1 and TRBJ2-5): KAGVTQTPRYLIKTRGQQVTLSCSPISGHRSVSWYQQTPGQGLQFLFEYFSETQRNKGNFPGRFSGRQFSNSRSEMNVSTLELGDSALYLCASSAYFGQGQETQYFGPGTRLLVL.

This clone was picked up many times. The CDR3 nucleotides read TGTGCCAGCAGCTTATCTGAGGTGGGCAGGGGGAACACTGAAGCTTTCTTT. Translating gives CASSLSEVGRGNTEAFF. The chain links TRBV7-9 to TRBJ1-1; possible D gene TRBD1, 6 bases. There are 17 residues in the CDR3. The V and J ends lost 2 bases and 1 base respectively, with 17 bases between them. Germline assignment: CDR1 SEHNR and CDR2 FQNEAQ (reference sequence).

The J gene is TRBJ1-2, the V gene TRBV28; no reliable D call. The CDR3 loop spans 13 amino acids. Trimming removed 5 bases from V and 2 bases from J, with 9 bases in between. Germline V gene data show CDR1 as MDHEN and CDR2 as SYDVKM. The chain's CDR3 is CASSKQPNYGYTF. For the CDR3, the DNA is TGTGCCAGCAGTAAACAGCCGAACTATGGCTACACCTTC.

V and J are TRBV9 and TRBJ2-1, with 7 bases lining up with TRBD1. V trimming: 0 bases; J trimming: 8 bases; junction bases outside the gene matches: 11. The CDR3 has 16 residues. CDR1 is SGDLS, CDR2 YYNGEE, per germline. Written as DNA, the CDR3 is TGTGCCAGCAGCGTAGCTACCTGGGACAGAGCCCATGAGCAGTTCTTC. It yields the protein CASSVATWDRAHEQFF.

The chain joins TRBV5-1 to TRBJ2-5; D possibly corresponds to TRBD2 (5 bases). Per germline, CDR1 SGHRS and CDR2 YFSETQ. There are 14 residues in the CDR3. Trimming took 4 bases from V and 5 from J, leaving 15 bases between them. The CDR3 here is CASSRMPGSETQYF. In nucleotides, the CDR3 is TGCGCCAGCAGCCGAATGCCGGGGTCCGAGACCCAGTACTTC.

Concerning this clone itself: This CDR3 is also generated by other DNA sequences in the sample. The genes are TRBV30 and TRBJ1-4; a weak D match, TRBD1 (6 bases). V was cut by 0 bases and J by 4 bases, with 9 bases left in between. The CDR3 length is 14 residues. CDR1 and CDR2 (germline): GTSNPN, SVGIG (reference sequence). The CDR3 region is CAWSVGGSNEKLFF. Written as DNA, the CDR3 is TGTGCCTGGAGTGTAGGGGGTAGTAATGAAAAACTGTTTTTT.

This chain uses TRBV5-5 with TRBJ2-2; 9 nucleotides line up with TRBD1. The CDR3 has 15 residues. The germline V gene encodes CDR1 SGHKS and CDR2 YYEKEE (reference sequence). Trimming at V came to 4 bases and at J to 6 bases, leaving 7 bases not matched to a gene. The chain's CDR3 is CASSPGTGFAGELFF. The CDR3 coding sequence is TGTGCCAGCAGCCCCGGGACAGGGTTTGCCGGGGAGCTGTTTTTT.

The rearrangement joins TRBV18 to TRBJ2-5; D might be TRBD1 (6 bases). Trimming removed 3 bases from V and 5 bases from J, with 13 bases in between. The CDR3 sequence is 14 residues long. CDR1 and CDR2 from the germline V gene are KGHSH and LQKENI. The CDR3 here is CASSPLDSTETQYF. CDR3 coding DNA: TGTGCCAGCTCACCCCTGGACAGTACTGAGACCCAGTACTTC.

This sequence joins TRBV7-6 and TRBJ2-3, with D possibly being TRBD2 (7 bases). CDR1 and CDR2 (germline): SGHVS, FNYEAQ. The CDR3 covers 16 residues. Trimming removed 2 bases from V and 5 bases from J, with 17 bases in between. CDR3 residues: CASSLRGGAAGDTQYF. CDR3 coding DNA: TGTGCCAGCAGCTTAAGGGGGGGGGCTGCCGGAGATACGCAGTATTTT.

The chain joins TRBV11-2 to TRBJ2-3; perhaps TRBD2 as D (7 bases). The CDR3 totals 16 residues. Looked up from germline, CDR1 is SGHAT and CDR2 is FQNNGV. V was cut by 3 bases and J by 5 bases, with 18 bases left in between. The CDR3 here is CASSFRLARGVDTQYF. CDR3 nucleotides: TGTGCCAGCAGCTTCCGACTAGCCAGGGGCGTAGATACGCAGTATTTT.

Here the CDR3 DNA reads TGCGCCAGCAGCCATGGACAGGATTCCTACAATGAGCAGTTCTTC. Translating it yields CASSHGQDSYNEQFF. This sequence joins TRBV5-1 and TRBJ2-1, with TRBD1 identical over 7 bases. V was pared by 4 bases and J by 1 base, with 5 bases of the junction left unmatched. This CDR3 spans 15 amino acids. Per the germline V gene, CDR1 is SGHRS and CDR2 is YFSETQ. Full variable domain (missing parts from reference TRBV5-1 and TRBJ2-1): KAGVTQTPRYLIKTRGQQVTLSCSPISGHRSVSWYQQTPGQGLQFLFEYFSETQRNKGNFPGRFSGRQFSNSRSEMNVSTLELGDSALYLCASSHGQDSYNEQFFGPGTRLTVL.

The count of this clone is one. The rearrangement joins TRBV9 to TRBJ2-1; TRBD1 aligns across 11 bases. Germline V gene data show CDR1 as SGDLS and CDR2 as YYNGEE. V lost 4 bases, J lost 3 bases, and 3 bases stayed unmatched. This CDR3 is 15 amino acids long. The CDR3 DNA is TGTGCCAGCAGCCCTGGGACAGGGGGCTACAATGAGCAGTTCTTC. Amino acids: CASSPGTGGYNEQFF.

CDR3 loop: CASRQGGRDEQFF. The CDR3 coding sequence is TGTGCCAGTAGACAGGGGGGCAGGGATGAGCAGTTCTTC. This sequence joins TRBV19 and TRBJ2-1, with TRBD1 identical over 8 bases. J lost 8 bases, V lost 6 bases, and 6 bases had no gene match. Germline assignment: CDR1 LNHDA and CDR2 SQIVND (reference sequence). The CDR3 length is 13 residues.

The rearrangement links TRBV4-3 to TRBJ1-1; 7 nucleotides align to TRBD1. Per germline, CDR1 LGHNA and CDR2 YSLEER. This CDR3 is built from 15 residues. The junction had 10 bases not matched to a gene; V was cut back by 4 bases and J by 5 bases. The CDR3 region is CASSPGMTGTTEAFF. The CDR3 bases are TGCGCCAGCAGCCCCGGCATGACAGGGACTACTGAAGCTTTCTTT.

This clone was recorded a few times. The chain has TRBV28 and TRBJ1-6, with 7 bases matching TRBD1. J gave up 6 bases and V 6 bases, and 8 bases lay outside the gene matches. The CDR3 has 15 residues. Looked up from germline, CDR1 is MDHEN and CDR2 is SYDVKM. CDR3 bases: TGTGCCAGCAGCCCGGGACAGCTCTTTAATTCACCCCTCCACTTT. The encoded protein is CASSPGQLFNSPLHF.

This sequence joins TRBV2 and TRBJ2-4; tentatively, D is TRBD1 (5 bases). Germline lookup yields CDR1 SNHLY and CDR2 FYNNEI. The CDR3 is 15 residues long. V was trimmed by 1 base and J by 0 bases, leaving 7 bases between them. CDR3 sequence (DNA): TGTGCCAGCAGTGAAGTGGGGCGAGCCAAAAACATTCAGTACTTC. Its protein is CASSEVGRAKNIQYF.

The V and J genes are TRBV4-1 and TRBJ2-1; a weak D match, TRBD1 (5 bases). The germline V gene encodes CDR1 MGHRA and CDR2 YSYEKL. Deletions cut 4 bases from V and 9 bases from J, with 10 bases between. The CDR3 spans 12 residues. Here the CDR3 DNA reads TGCGCCAGCAGCCGAGCTAGGGGTGAGCAGTTCTTC. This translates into CASSRARGEQFF.

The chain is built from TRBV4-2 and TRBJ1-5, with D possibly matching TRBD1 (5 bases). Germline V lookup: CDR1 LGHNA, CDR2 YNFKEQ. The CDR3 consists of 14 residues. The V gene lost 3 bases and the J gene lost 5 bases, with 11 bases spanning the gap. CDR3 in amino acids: CASSHQGMDQPQHF. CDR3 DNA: TGTGCCAGCAGCCATCAGGGAATGGATCAGCCCCAGCATTTT.

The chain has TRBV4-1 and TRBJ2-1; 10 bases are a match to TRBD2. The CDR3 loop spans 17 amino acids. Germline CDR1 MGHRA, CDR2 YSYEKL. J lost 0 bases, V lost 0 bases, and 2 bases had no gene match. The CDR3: CASSQDRTSGSYNEQFF. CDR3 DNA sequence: TGCGCCAGCAGCCAAGACCGGACTAGCGGCTCCTACAATGAGCAGTTCTTC.

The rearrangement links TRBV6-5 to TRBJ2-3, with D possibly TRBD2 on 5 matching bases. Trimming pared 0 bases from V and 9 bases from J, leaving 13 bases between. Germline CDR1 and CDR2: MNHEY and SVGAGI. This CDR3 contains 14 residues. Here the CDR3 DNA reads TGTGCCAGCAGTTACTCGGCGGGCCCCGGAACGCAGTATTTT. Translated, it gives CASSYSAGPGTQYF.

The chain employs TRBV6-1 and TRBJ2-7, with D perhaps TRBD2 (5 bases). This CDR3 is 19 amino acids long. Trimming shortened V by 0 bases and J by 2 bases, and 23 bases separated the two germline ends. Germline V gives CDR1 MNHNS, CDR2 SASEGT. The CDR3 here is CASSEASPLGSWSPYEQYF. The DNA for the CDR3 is TGTGCCAGCAGTGAAGCCTCCCCCCTAGGGAGCTGGAGCCCCTACGAGCAGTACTTC.

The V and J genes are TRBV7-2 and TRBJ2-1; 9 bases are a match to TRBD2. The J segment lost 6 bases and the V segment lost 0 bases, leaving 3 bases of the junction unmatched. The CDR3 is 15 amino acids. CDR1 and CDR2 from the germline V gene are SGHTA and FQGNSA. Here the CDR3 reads CASSLAGLASNEQFF. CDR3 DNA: TGTGCCAGCAGCTTAGCAGGACTAGCGAGCAATGAGCAGTTCTTC.